The 31 T cell receptor beta chains below were found in one sample sequenced in a study of pediatric ulcerative colitis. Only in-frame clones appear in the TCRdb table, and some are missing; sequencing was by immunoSEQ multiplex PCR. The data contain 59,000 or so clones, 77% of them singletons. The specimen sequenced was blood. The source of these receptors is a boy aged 5-17 years with moderate ulcerative colitis.

The chain links TRBV5-4 to TRBJ2-1, with 13 positions matching TRBD2. This CDR3 is 16 amino acids long. After removal of 4 bases from V and 7 bases from J, the junction contained 8 bases not matched to a gene. Germline V gene sequence: CDR1 SGHNT, CDR2 YYREEE (reference sequence). CDR3 protein: CASSPEGLAGTNEQFF. The CDR3 bases are TGTGCCAGCAGCCCCGAGGGACTAGCGGGAACAAATGAGCAGTTCTTC.

The rearrangement joins TRBV5-6 to TRBJ1-3, with D perhaps TRBD1 (5 bases). The germline V gene encodes CDR1 SGHDT and CDR2 YYEEEE. Between the trimmed V and J ends, which lost 3 bases and 0 bases, there was a span of 10 bases. The CDR3 has 15 amino acids. This CDR3 is CASSSTGRSGNTIYF. CDR3 sequence (DNA): TGTGCCAGCAGCTCCACAGGCCGCTCTGGAAACACCATATATTTT.

The chain couples TRBV14 to TRBJ1-2; TRBD1 matches at 7 bases. The CDR3 is 14 amino acids. V was clipped by 0 bases and J by 8 bases; unmatched bases: 6. Germline V gives CDR1 SGHDN, CDR2 FVKESK. CDR3 sequence: CASSQDTGVSGYTF. The CDR3 nucleotides are TGTGCCAGCAGCCAAGATACAGGGGTCAGCGGCTACACCTTC. Supplemented by reference TRBV14 and TRBJ1-2, the full variable domain reads EAGVTQFPSHSVIEKGQTVTLRCDPISGHDNLYWYRRVMGKEIKFLLHFVKESKQDESGMPNNRFLAERTGGTYSTLKVQPAELEDSGVYFCASSQDTGVSGYTFGSGTRLTVV.

The chain employs TRBV7-9 and TRBJ1-3, with D uncertain. The CDR3 is 13 residues long. Germline V gene lookup returns CDR1 SEHNR and CDR2 FQNEAQ (reference sequence). Trimming pared 2 bases from V and 0 bases from J, leaving 2 bases between. CDR3 sequence reads: CASSLNSGNTIYF. The CDR3 nucleotides are TGTGCCAGCAGCTTAAACTCTGGAAACACCATATATTTT.

This CDR3 is CAISEIRLRDDSDEQYF. The CDR3, as DNA: TGTGCCATCAGTGAAATAAGGTTGAGGGACGACAGTGACGAGCAGTACTTC. This chain connects TRBV10-3 to TRBJ2-7; D tentatively reads TRBD1 or TRBD2 (5 bases each). Per the germline V gene, CDR1 is ENHRY and CDR2 is SYGVKD. V was trimmed by 3 bases and J by 5 bases, leaving 23 bases between them. The CDR3 has 17 amino acids.

The chain carries TRBV4-1 and TRBJ2-7, with 14 nucleotides matching TRBD2. CDR1 and CDR2 from the germline V gene are MGHRA and YSYEKL. The CDR3 runs to 17 residues. J was trimmed by 3 bases and V by 1 base; bases with no gene match: 5. The CDR3 nucleotides are TGCGCCAGCAGCCAAGTACCCGGGACTAGCGGGAGCTACGAGCAGTACTTC. Translated: CASSQVPGTSGSYEQYF.

This sequence joins TRBV7-9 and TRBJ2-7; TRBD2 aligns across 13 bases. This CDR3 region has 15 residues. V lost 4 bases, J lost 5 bases, and 5 bases stayed unmatched. Per germline, CDR1 SEHNR and CDR2 FQNEAQ (reference sequence). In DNA, the CDR3 is TGTGCCAGCAGCTCTACTAGCGGGGGGGTACACGAGCAGTACTTC. Its protein product is CASSSTSGGVHEQYF.

The chain recombines TRBV9 with TRBJ2-7; D might be TRBD2 (6 bases). V was clipped by 4 bases and J by 6 bases, with 20 bases between them. Germline V CDR1 and CDR2: SGDLS, YYNGEE. The CDR3 is made up of 15 amino acids. DNA of the CDR3: TGTGCCAGCAGCCCTAGCGAGTGGAGGGTCACCGAGCAGTACTTC. It translates to CASSPSEWRVTEQYF.

J is TRBJ1-2 and V is TRBV6-5; 9 bases agree with TRBD1. The CDR3 extends over 13 amino acids. Germline V lookup: CDR1 MNHEY, CDR2 SVGAGI. The J segment lost 5 bases and the V segment lost 5 bases, leaving 3 bases of the junction unmatched. The CDR3: CASSAGTGYGYTF. Here the CDR3 DNA reads TGTGCCAGCAGTGCCGGGACAGGGTATGGCTACACCTTC.

This clone was seen once. This chain uses TRBV7-8 with TRBJ1-1; the D is unclear. The CDR3 is 16 residues long. Germline CDR1 and CDR2: SGHVS and FQNEAQ. Trimming shortened V by 4 bases and J by 1 base, and 16 bases separated the two germline ends. The CDR3 loop is CASSSLGRTTNTEAFF. DNA for the CDR3: TGTGCCAGCAGCTCCTTAGGACGGACTACGAACACTGAAGCTTTCTTT.

This chain connects TRBV7-9 to TRBJ1-2; D not resolved. This CDR3 has 13 residues. Looked up from germline, CDR1 is SEHNR and CDR2 is FQNEAQ (reference sequence). V was trimmed by 5 bases and J by 5 bases, leaving 12 bases between them. As DNA, the CDR3 is TGTGCCAGCAGCCCCCCGCAAGCATATGGCTACACCTTC. Translated: CASSPPQAYGYTF.

The J gene is TRBJ1-1, the V gene TRBV6-5; D gene ambiguous. The CDR3 loop spans 16 amino acids. Germline V gives CDR1 MNHEY, CDR2 SVGAGI. The germline V and J ends were trimmed by 0 bases and 0 bases, with 11 bases remaining between them. The CDR3 region is CASSYSSPGMNTEAFF. The CDR3 DNA reads as TGTGCCAGCAGTTACTCGAGTCCGGGAATGAACACTGAAGCTTTCTTT.

The chain is built from TRBV5-4 and TRBJ1-1, with no clear D. V lost 4 bases and J lost 7, with 8 bases in between. Germline CDR1 reads SGHNT; CDR2 reads YYREEE (reference sequence). This CDR3 contains 11 residues. The CDR3 loop is CASSLPGEAFF. DNA for the CDR3: TGTGCCAGCAGCCTACCTGGTGAAGCTTTCTTT.

This clone was counted once. The chain links TRBV7-6 to TRBJ1-4; the D is unclear. Germline lookup yields CDR1 SGHVS and CDR2 FNYEAQ. The CDR3 consists of 16 residues. The V end was cut by 2 bases, the J end by 11 bases, with 21 bases between. CDR3 region: CASSLNSFGGQVKLFF. The CDR3 nucleotides read TGTGCCAGCAGCTTAAACTCATTTGGCGGGCAGGTTAAACTGTTTTTT.

This sequence joins TRBV30 and TRBJ2-2, with D unresolved. This CDR3 is built from 13 residues. V lost 2 bases and J lost 4, with 8 bases in between. Germline CDR1 reads GTSNPN; CDR2 reads SVGIG (reference sequence). This CDR3 is CAWSHGVTGELFF. The DNA of the CDR3 is TGTGCCTGGAGTCACGGTGTCACCGGGGAGCTGTTTTTT.

The rearrangement uses TRBV6-1 and TRBJ2-7, with 11 bases fitting TRBD1. The length of the CDR3 is 13 residues. V dropped 8 bases and J dropped 6; count of bases not matched to a gene: 6. CDR1 and CDR2 (germline): MNHNS, SASEGT. CDR3 bases: TGTGCCAGCGGAGGACAGGGGGCCCCCGAGCAGTACTTC. Its translation is CASGGQGAPEQYF.

This clone has just one count. The chain is built from TRBV5-1 and TRBJ2-1; 15 bases agree with TRBD2. The CDR3 covers 16 residues. V shed 3 bases, J shed 6 bases, and the junction held 4 bases outside the gene matches. Germline CDR1 is SGHRS and CDR2 is YFSETQ. Here the CDR3 DNA reads TGCGCCAGCAGCTCGCGGACTAGCGGGAGGGCCAATGAGCAGTTCTTC. As protein: CASSSRTSGRANEQFF.

In this sample, this clone turned up a few times. V is TRBV11-2 and J is TRBJ2-7, with a possible D match to TRBD1 (5 bases). The CDR3 has 16 amino acids. Germline V gives CDR1 SGHAT, CDR2 FQNNGV. V was shortened by 4 bases and J by 2 bases, with 18 bases between the two germline ends. Written as DNA, the CDR3 is TGTGCCAGCAGCTCACTTAGGACATATGGAACCTACGAGCAGTACTTC. The encoded protein is CASSSLRTYGTYEQYF.

The rearrangement links TRBV18 to TRBJ2-5; D is ambiguous. CDR1 is KGHSH, CDR2 LQKENI, per germline. V gave up 1 base and J gave up 0 bases, with 9 bases separating them. The CDR3 is 15 residues long. The CDR3 loop reads CASSPLGWYQETQYF. The CDR3 DNA reads TGTGCCAGCTCACCACTTGGGTGGTACCAAGAGACCCAGTACTTC.

The V and J genes are TRBV6-6 and TRBJ1-3; no firm D call. From germline, CDR1 is MNHNY and CDR2 SVGAGI (reference sequence). CDR3 length: 12 residues. Trimming took off 5 bases at V and 2 bases at J, with 4 bases between the two ends. Written as DNA, the CDR3 is TGTGCCAGCAGTCAGGCTGGAAACACCATATATTTT. Residues: CASSQAGNTIYF.

The rearrangement uses TRBV2 and TRBJ1-5, with D unresolved. CDR3 size: 17 residues. The V and J ends lost 3 bases and 2 bases respectively, with 17 bases between them. Germline values: CDR1 SNHLY, CDR2 FYNNEI. CDR3 DNA: TGTGCCAGCAGTGATTTGAGGGAGGTCTCTGGCAATCAGCCCCAGCATTTT. Translated: CASSDLREVSGNQPQHF.

V usage is TRBV5-1 and J usage is TRBJ2-5; 8 nucleotides match TRBD1. CDR1 SGHRS and CDR2 YFSETQ come from the germline V gene. The CDR3 extends over 13 amino acids. The J segment lost 5 bases and the V segment lost 0 bases, leaving 0 bases of the junction unmatched. In nucleotides, the CDR3 is TGCGCCAGCAGCTTGGGACAGGGGGAGACCCAGTACTTC. This sequence encodes CASSLGQGETQYF.

The genes are TRBV7-6 and TRBJ1-2; D ambiguous. This CDR3 spans 13 amino acids. Trimming removed 1 base from V and 7 bases from J, with 10 bases in between. The V gene's germline CDR1 is SGHVS and CDR2 FNYEAQ. The CDR3 nucleotides read TGTGCCAGCAGCTTAGGCGTGACGTCTGGCTACACCTTC. Protein product: CASSLGVTSGYTF.

This sequence joins TRBV27 and TRBJ2-3; maybe TRBD2 (8 bases). The CDR3 runs to 16 residues. Trimming removed 5 bases at V and 6 bases at J, with 21 bases between. Germline loops: CDR1 MNHEY, CDR2 SMNVEV (reference sequence). CDR3 DNA sequence: TGTGCCAGCAGTCCCCTGGGGACAGCGGGAGAGGATACGCAGTATTTT. Its translation is CASSPLGTAGEDTQYF.

This rearrangement joins TRBV15 to TRBJ1-2; D ambiguous. CDR1 and CDR2 from the germline V gene are LNHNV and YYDKDF (reference sequence). The CDR3 has 14 residues. V was pared by 0 bases and J by 0 bases, with 5 bases between. CDR3 in DNA: TGTGCCACCAGCAGAGATGTTTCTAACTATGGCTACACCTTC. Translation: CATSRDVSNYGYTF.

The V and J genes are TRBV4-1 and TRBJ2-5; TRBD2 aligns across 9 bases. The germline V gene encodes CDR1 MGHRA and CDR2 YSYEKL. J lost 4 bases, V lost 0 bases, and 6 bases had no gene match. There are 16 residues in the CDR3. CDR3 residues: CASSQDGGGASETQYF. CDR3 nucleotides: TGCGCCAGCAGCCAAGATGGCGGGGGGGCCTCAGAGACCCAGTACTTC.

The chain recombines TRBV7-9 with TRBJ1-4, with 7 nucleotides matching TRBD1. This CDR3 has 14 amino acids. J was trimmed by 8 bases and V by 0 bases; bases with no gene match: 3. CDR1 is SEHNR and CDR2 is FQNEAQ in the germline V gene (reference sequence). CDR3 nucleotide sequence: TGTGCCAGCAGCTTAGCCCACAGGGGCGAAAAACTGTTTTTT. It yields the protein CASSLAHRGEKLFF.

As DNA, the CDR3 is TGCAGCGCCGCACCGACAGGTGGAGGGACCGGGGAGCTGTTTTTT. Translation gives CSAAPTGGGTGELFF. The chain employs TRBV29-1 and TRBJ2-2; D is tentatively TRBD1 or TRBD2 (6 bases each). Germline values: CDR1 SQVTM, CDR2 ANQGSEA. Trimming removed 7 bases at V and 5 bases at J, with 20 bases between. The CDR3 length is 15 residues.

The rearrangement joins TRBV7-2 to TRBJ2-7, with 7 bases aligning to TRBD1. The CDR3 covers 16 residues. After removal of 1 base from V and 2 bases from J, the junction contained 8 bases not matched to a gene. Looked up from germline, CDR1 is SGHTA and CDR2 is FQGNSA. The CDR3 is CASSLVMRGTAYEQYF. In nucleotides, the CDR3 is TGTGCCAGCAGCTTAGTAATGAGGGGGACAGCCTACGAGCAGTACTTC.

The CDR3 region has the DNA TGTGCCAGCAGCTGGGCGGGGGTTAACACAGATACGCAGTATTTT. Translated, it gives CASSWAGVNTDTQYF. V usage is TRBV7-2 and J usage is TRBJ2-3; TRBD2 matches at 7 bases. Germline lookup yields CDR1 SGHTA and CDR2 FQGNSA. CDR3 length: 15 residues. The ends lost 4 bases at V and 2 bases at J; junction bases unmatched: 6.

The chain combines TRBV2 with TRBJ1-1, with TRBD1 matching over 10 bases. V was clipped by 6 bases and J by 5 bases; unmatched bases: 6. The CDR3 is made up of 14 amino acids. Germline assignment: CDR1 SNHLY and CDR2 FYNNEI. The CDR3 sequence is CASRGDRGMTEAFF. The CDR3, as DNA: TGTGCCAGCAGGGGGGACAGGGGTATGACTGAAGCTTTCTTT.